These 8 T cell receptor beta chains share one sample of origin, sequenced in a study of blood T cell repertoires in COVID-19. Sequencing was performed with immunoSEQ multiplex PCR; in TCRdb, only in-frame clones are kept and a portion is missing. The table records some 160,000 clones, about four fifths of them present only once. Sequenced material: peripheral blood. These receptors all come from a woman older than 75 with acute or convalescent COVID-19.

The chain joins TRBV5-1 to TRBJ2-1; D possibly corresponds to TRBD1 (7 bases). Looked up from germline, CDR1 is SGHRS and CDR2 is YFSETQ. The CDR3 is 13 amino acids. V dropped 3 bases and J dropped 10 bases, with 14 bases sitting between them. CDR3 protein: CASSSGRQGEQFF. CDR3 bases: TGCGCCAGCAGCTCCGGGAGACAGGGAGAGCAGTTCTTC.

This clone has only a few counts. V is TRBV7-9 and J is TRBJ1-1, with TRBD1 identical over 7 bases. V was clipped by 5 bases and J by 8 bases; unmatched bases: 8. Germline V gene sequence: CDR1 SEHNR, CDR2 FQNEAQ (reference sequence). The CDR3 runs to 13 residues. This CDR3 reads CASSTRQGLEAFF. In nucleotides, the CDR3 is TGTGCCAGCAGCACGAGACAGGGTTTGGAAGCTTTCTTT.

The chain combines TRBV19 with TRBJ2-3; 11 positions match TRBD2. The V gene end was trimmed by 4 bases and the J gene end by 0 bases; junction bases not matched to a gene: 3. CDR1 is LNHDA and CDR2 is SQIVND in the germline V gene (reference sequence). This CDR3 has 16 residues. The CDR3 is CASSSGLAGSTDTQYF. In DNA form, the CDR3 reads TGTGCCAGTAGTAGCGGACTAGCGGGTAGCACAGATACGCAGTATTTT.

The chain employs TRBV19 and TRBJ1-2; 9 bases are shared with TRBD1. Looked up from germline, CDR1 is LNHDA and CDR2 is SQIVND (reference sequence). Trimming at V came to 10 bases and at J to 8 bases, leaving 11 bases not matched to a gene. This CDR3 contains 13 residues. The CDR3 loop is CATHRTGAGGYTF. CDR3 nucleotides: TGTGCCACCCACCGGACAGGGGCGGGCGGCTACACCTTC.

V usage is TRBV24-1 and J usage is TRBJ1-2; D is undetermined. Germline CDR1 and CDR2: KGHDR and SFDVKD. V was cut by 4 bases and J by 7 bases, with 12 bases left in between. This CDR3 has 13 residues. DNA of the CDR3: TGTGCCACCAGTGACGGAGGCGGTGCTGGCTACACCTTC. This codes for CATSDGGGAGYTF.

This CDR3 reads CASSSRGLAGNTIYF. CDR3 in DNA: TGTGCCAGCAGCTCTAGAGGGCTGGCTGGAAACACCATATATTTT. The chain couples TRBV13 to TRBJ1-3, with D unresolved. V gave up 4 bases and J gave up 2 bases, with 12 bases separating them. The CDR3 contains 15 residues. Germline V lookup: CDR1 PRHDT, CDR2 FYEKMQ (reference sequence).

The chain recombines TRBV5-4 with TRBJ1-2; 7 nucleotides align to TRBD1. Trimming cost V 4 bases and J 4 bases; bases outside gene matches: 10. The CDR3 length is 15 residues. Germline V gives CDR1 SGHNT, CDR2 YYREEE (reference sequence). CDR3 DNA sequence: TGTGCCAGCAGCCCGGGACAGCGTACGGTCTATGGCTACACCTTC. This sequence encodes CASSPGQRTVYGYTF.

This sequence joins TRBV4-2 and TRBJ1-4; 12 nucleotides align to TRBD1. The CDR3 has 15 amino acids. With V trimmed by 7 bases and J by 8 bases, 8 bases remained unmatched. The germline gives CDR1 LGHNA, CDR2 YNFKEQ. This chain's CDR3 is CASTPPGTGGEKLFF. Here the CDR3 DNA reads TGTGCCAGCACCCCCCCTGGGACAGGGGGCGAAAAACTGTTTTTT.